The T cell receptor beta chain described here comes from a study of T cell changes during pregnancy in multiple sclerosis. Clones were sequenced by immunoSEQ multiplex PCR, and TCRdb holds only the in-frame ones, with some missing. The sample has tens of thousands of clones, 93% seen once; the top ten hold about 0.72%. The sequence was collected from a female donor in good health, enrolled as a control in a pregnancy study. This specimen consisted of peripheral blood, obtained in the second trimester of pregnancy.

CDR3 in DNA: TGTGCCAGCAGCCTAGCGGGGGGGACCACCGGGGAGCTGTTTTTT. Protein sequence: CASSLAGGTTGELFF. The chain has TRBV5-5 and TRBJ2-2; 12 bases fit TRBD2. The CDR3 runs 15 residues. The germline CDR1 and CDR2 sequences are SGHKS and YYEKEE (reference sequence). J was trimmed by 4 bases and V by 4 bases; bases with no gene match: 2.